The subject of this entry is one TCR beta chain. Its antigen remains unknown. The entry originates in a study of shared clonotypes between healthy human individuals. Sequenced by immunoSEQ multiplex PCR; TCRdb stores in-frame clones only, minus some. The sample holds approximately 980,000 clones, approximately 80% seen once. CD4+ cells yielded CD45RA+ naive and CD45RA-negative memory subsets. The CDR3 is 17 amino acids. The germline V gene has CDR1 LGHNT and CDR2 FRNRAP. The germline V and J ends were trimmed by 3 bases and 2 bases, with 17 bases remaining between them. Study-wide results and limits: In contrast to clonotypes shared by all four donors, non-shared clonotypes had lower generation probabilities. Across a handful of donors, naive CD4 shared 5% to 6.5%, naive CD8 around 3.8%, memory CD4 less than 2.5%, memory CD8 0.4% to 0.5%.

Sequenced: memory CD4+ T cells sorted from blood. Sample subset: CD45RA-negative fraction. This TCR was recovered from a man aged 18-30 years in good health. The chain has TRBV12-5 and TRBJ2-1; perhaps TRBD2 as D (6 bases). CDR3 sequence (DNA): TGTGCTAGTGGTTTAGGAGGGGTAAACGGCCCCTACAATGAGCAGTTCTTC. This encodes CASGLGGVNGPYNEQFF.